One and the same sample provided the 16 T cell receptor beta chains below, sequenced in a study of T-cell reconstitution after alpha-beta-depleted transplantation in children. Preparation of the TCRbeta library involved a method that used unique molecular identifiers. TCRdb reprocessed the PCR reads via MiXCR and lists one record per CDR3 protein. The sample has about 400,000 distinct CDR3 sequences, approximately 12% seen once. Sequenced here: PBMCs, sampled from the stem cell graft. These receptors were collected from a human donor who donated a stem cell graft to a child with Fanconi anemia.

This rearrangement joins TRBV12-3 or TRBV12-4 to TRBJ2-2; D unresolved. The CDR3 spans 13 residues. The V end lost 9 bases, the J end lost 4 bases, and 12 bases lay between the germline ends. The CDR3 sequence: CASTQVSTGELFF. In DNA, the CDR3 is TGTGCCAGTACCCAGGTCTCCACCGGGGAGCTGTTTTTT.

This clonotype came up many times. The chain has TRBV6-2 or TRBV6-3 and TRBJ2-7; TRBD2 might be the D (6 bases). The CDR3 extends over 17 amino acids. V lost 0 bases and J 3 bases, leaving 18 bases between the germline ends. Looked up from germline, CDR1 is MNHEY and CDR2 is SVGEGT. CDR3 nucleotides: TGTGCCAGCAGTTACTCGTCAGGGACTCCAACAATCTACGAGCAGTACGTC. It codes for CASSYSSGTPTIYEQYV.

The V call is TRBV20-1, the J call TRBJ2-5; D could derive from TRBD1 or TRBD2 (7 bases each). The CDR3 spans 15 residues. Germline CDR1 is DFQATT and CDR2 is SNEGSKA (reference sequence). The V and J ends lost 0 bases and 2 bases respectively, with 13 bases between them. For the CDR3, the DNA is TGCAGTGCTAGAGACGCAGGGGGAGGGCAAGAGACCCAGTACTTC. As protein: CSARDAGGGQETQYF.

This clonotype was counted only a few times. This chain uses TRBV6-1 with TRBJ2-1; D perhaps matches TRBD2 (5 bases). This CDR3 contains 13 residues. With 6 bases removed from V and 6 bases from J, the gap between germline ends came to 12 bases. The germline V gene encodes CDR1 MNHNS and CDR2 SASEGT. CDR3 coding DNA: TGTGCCAGCAGAATTGGACTGTCCAATGAGCAGTTCTTC. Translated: CASRIGLSNEQFF.

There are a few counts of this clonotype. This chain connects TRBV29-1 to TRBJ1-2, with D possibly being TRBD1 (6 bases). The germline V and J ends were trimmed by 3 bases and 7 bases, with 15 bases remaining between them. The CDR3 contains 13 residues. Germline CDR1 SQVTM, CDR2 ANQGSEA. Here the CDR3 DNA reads TGCAGCGTTGATCCAGCTTCCAGGGGTGGCTACACCTTC. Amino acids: CSVDPASRGGYTF.

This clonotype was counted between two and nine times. The CDR3 DNA is TGTGCCAGCAGTTTAAGACGGGGGTTTGGTGAAAAACTGTTTTTT. Translating gives CASSLRRGFGEKLFF. The gene calls are TRBV28 and TRBJ1-4; the D gene is possibly TRBD1 (5 bases). With 2 bases removed from V and 7 bases from J, the gap between germline ends came to 14 bases. The CDR3 covers 15 residues. Germline values: CDR1 MDHEN, CDR2 SYDVKM.

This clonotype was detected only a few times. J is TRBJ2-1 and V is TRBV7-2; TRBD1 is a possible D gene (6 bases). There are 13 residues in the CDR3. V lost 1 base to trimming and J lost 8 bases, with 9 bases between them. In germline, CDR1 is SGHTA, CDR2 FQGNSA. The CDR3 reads CASSLGDTHEQFF. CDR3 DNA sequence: TGTGCCAGCAGCTTAGGGGACACCCATGAGCAGTTCTTC.

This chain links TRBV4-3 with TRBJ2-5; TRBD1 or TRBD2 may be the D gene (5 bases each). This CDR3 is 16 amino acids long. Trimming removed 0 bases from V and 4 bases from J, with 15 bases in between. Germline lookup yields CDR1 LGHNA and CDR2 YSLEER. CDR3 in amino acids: CASSQDGGGLSETQYF. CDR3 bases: TGCGCCAGCAGCCAAGATGGTGGGGGATTATCAGAGACCCAGTACTTC.

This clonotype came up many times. For the CDR3, the DNA is TGCAGTGCTACTCGTACTAGCGGAAGAGAGCAGTTCTTC. As protein: CSATRTSGREQFF. The chain links TRBV20-1 to TRBJ2-1; 8 bases agree with TRBD2. V lost 4 bases and J lost 10; bases outside the gene matches: 9. Germline V gives CDR1 DFQATT, CDR2 SNEGSKA (reference sequence). CDR3 length: 13 residues.

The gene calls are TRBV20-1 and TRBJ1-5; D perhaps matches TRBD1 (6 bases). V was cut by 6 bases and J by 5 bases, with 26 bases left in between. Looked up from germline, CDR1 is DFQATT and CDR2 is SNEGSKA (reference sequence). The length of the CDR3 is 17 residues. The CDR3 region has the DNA TGCAGTGCCAGGGAGGGGCAGGGGACTCTAAAGGATCAGCCCCAGCATTTT. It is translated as CSAREGQGTLKDQPQHF.

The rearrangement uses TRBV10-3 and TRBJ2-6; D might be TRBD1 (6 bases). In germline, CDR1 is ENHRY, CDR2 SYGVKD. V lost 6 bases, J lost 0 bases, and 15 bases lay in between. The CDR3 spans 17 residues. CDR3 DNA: TGTGCCATCAGCTTGGACAGCCGATCCTCTGGGGCCAACGTCCTGACTTTC. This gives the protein CAISLDSRSSGANVLTF.

The CDR3 region is CASTPWGNALHTEAFF. The CDR3 DNA sequence: TGTGCCAGCACCCCGTGGGGCAATGCCCTCCACACTGAAGCTTTCTTT. The chain links TRBV6-1 to TRBJ1-1; perhaps TRBD1 as D (5 bases). The V and J ends lost 7 bases and 3 bases respectively, with 21 bases between them. This CDR3 region has 16 residues. Germline-derived CDR1 and CDR2 are MNHNS and SASEGT.

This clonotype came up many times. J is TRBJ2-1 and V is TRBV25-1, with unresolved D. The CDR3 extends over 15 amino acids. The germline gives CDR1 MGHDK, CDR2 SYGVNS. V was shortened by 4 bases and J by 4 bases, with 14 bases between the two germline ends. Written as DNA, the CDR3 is TGTGCCAGCAGTGTTAAAGTTGCAGTTTACAATGAGCAGTTCTTC. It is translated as CASSVKVAVYNEQFF.

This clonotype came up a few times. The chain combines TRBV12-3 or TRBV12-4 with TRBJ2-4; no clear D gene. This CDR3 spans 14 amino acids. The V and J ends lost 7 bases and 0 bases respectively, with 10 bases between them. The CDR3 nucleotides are TGTGCCAGCAATCCCTCGGGAGCCAAAAACATTCAGTACTTC. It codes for CASNPSGAKNIQYF.

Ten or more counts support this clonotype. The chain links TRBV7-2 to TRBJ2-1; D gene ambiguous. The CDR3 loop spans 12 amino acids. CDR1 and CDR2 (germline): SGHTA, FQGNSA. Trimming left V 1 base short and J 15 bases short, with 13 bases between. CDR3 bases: TGTGCCAGCAGCTTAGGTCGCAGTAATCCGTTCTTC. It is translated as CASSLGRSNPFF. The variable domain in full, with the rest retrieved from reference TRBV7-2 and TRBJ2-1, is GAGVSQSPSNKVTEKGKDVELRCDPISGHTALYWYRQSLGQGLEFLIYFQGNSAPDKSGLPSDRFSAERTGGSVSTLTIQRTQQEDSAVYLCASSLGRSNPFFGPGTRLTVL.

The CDR3, as DNA: TGTGCCAGCAGTTACTCATTCCTTAGGACAGGGAGGTACACCGGGGAGCTGTTTTTT. It yields the protein CASSYSFLRTGRYTGELFF. The V call is TRBV6-5, the J call TRBJ2-2, with 8 nucleotides matching TRBD1. With V trimmed by 0 bases and J by 3 bases, 12 bases remained unmatched. Germline V CDR1 and CDR2: MNHEY, SVGAGI. The length of the CDR3 is 19 residues.